This paragraph covers one T cell receptor (beta chain) sequence. In the authors' workflow: Using reference gene primer amplification, nucleated cell counts were estimated. Some clones are missing from TCRdb's copy, which holds only in-frame ones; the method was immunoSEQ multiplex PCR. The V and J calls and clone size are taken from that table; D and trimming were inferred from the DNA. The data contain around 140,000 clones, around 82% of them seen just once; the ten biggest clones take up roughly 3.9%. The entry originates in a study of blood T cell repertoires in COVID-19. V lost 11 bases and J 7 bases, leaving 11 bases between the germline ends. Germline CDR1 is SNHLY and CDR2 is FYNNEI. This CDR3 is 11 amino acids long.

The specimen sequenced was PBMCs or T cells enriched from blood (not recorded which). This sequence was found in a man aged 50 or older in a cohort exposed to, infected with or recovered from COVID-19 (not recorded which). The chain carries TRBV2 and TRBJ1-4; D not certain. The CDR3 sequence is CAGTEGEKLFF. The CDR3 nucleotides are TGTGCCGGAACGGAGGGTGAAAAACTGTTTTTT.